This TCR beta chain derives from a study of blood T cell repertoires in COVID-19. Whole-study context: The analysed material was cDNA or gDNA that came from T cells, B-cell-depleted T cells, or PBMCs.

Generated by immunoSEQ multiplex PCR, the TCRdb table keeps only in-frame clones and is missing some. The table includes some 350,000 clones, about 90% detected once. Germline lookup yields CDR1 MDHEN and CDR2 SYDVKM. Trimming cost V 6 bases and J 0 bases; bases outside gene matches: 7. The CDR3 totals 18 residues. Adults between about 18 and 95 years of age took part from 24 US areas. Participants reported their clinical history, and cohort assignment relied on those reports. Recovered Cohort 3 donors showed two negative PCRs, clearance, or symptom resolution. This sequence joins TRBV28 and TRBJ2-3; TRBD2 aligns across 15 bases. What was sequenced was PBMCs or T cells enriched from blood (not recorded which). This TCR came from a woman aged 25 to 39 who had recovered from COVID-19. In nucleotides, the CDR3 is TGTGCCAGCAGCCCTGGGACTAGCGGGAGGCCGAGCACAGATACGCAGTATTTT. Protein sequence: CASSPGTSGRPSTDTQYF.